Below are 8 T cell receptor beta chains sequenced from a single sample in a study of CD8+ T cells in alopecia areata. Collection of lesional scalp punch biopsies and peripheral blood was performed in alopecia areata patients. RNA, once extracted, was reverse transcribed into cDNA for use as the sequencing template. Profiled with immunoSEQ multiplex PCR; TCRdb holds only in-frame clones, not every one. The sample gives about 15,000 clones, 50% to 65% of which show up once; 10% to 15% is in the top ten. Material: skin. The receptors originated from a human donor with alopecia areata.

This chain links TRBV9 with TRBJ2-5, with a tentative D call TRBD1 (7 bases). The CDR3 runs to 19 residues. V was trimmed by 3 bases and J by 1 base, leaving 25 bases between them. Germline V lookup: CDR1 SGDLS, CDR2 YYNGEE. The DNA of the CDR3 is TGTGCCAGCAGCGAGGGGGCGGGAACTGCGATAGACTCCCAAGAGACCCAGTACTTC. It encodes CASSEGAGTAIDSQETQYF.

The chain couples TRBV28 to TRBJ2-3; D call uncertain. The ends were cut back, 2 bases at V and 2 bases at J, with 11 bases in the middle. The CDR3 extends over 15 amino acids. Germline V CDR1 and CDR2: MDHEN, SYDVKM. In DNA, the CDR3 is TGTGCCAGCAGTTTAGTAGCAGGACCCACAGATACGCAGTATTTT. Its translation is CASSLVAGPTDTQYF.

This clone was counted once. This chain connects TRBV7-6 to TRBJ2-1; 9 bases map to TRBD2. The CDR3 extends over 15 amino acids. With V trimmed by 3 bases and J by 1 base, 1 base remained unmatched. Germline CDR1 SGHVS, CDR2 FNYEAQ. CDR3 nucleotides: TGTGCCAGCAGCTTGAGCGGGAGGTCCTACAATGAGCAGTTCTTC. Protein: CASSLSGRSYNEQFF.

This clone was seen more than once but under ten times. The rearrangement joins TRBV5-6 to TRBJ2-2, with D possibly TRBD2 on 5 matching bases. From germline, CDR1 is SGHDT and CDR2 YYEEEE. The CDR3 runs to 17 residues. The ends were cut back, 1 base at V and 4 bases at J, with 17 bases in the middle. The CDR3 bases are TGTGCCAGCAGCTTGCTCGGTAGGCTTCGGGGCACCGGGGAGCTGTTTTTT. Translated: CASSLLGRLRGTGELFF.

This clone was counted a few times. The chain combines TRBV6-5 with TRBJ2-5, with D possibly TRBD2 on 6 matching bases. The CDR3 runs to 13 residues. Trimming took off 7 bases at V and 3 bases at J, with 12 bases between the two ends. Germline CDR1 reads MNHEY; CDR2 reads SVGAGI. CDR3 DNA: TGTGCCAGCAAGGGGAGGCAGAAAGAGACCCAGTACTTC. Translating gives CASKGRQKETQYF.

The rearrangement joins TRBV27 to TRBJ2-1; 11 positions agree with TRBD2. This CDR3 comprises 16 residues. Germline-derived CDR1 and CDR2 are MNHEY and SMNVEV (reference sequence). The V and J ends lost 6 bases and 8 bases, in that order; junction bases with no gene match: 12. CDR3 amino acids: CASSQSSGRALDEQFF. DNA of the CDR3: TGTGCCAGCAGCCAGAGTAGCGGGAGGGCCCTCGATGAGCAGTTCTTC.

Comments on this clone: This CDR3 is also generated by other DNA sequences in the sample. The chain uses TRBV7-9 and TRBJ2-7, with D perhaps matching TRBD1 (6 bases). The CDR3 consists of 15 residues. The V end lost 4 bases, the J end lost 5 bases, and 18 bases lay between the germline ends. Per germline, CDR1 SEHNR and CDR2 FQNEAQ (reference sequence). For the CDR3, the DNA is TGTGCCAGCAGCTCGACGGGACAAGGGAAGAACGAGCAGTACTTC. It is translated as CASSSTGQGKNEQYF.

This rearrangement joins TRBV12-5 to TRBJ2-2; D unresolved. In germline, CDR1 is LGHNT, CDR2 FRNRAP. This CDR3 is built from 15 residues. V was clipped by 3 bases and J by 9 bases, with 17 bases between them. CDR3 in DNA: TGTGCTAGTGGTTTTTTGGGCCAACAGTCCCGGGAGCTGTTTTTT. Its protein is CASGFLGQQSRELFF.